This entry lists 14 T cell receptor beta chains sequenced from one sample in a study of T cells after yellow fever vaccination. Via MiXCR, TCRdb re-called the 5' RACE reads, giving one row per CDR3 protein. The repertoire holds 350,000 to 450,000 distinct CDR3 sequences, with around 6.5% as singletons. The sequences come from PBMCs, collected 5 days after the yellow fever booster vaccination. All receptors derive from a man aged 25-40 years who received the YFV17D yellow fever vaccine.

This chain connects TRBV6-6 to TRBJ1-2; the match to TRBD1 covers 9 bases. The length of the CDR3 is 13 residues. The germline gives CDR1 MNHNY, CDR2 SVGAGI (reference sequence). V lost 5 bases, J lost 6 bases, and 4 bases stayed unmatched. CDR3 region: CASSGGQGNGYTF. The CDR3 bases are TGTGCCAGCAGTGGCGGACAGGGGAATGGCTACACCTTC.

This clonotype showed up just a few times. For the CDR3, the DNA is TGTGCCACCAGTGATTTGCGGGGTTGGAGCACAGATACGCAGTATTTT. It yields the protein CATSDLRGWSTDTQYF. The rearrangement links TRBV24-1 to TRBJ2-3; perhaps TRBD2 as D (5 bases). CDR3 length: 16 residues. Germline-derived CDR1 and CDR2 are KGHDR and SFDVKD. Trimming removed 0 bases from V and 0 bases from J, with 9 bases in between.

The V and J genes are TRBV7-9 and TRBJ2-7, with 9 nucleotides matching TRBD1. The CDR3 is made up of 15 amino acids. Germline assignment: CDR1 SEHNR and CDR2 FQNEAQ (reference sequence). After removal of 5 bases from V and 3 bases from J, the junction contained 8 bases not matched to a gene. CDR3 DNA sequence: TGTGCCAGCAGCACACCCGGGACAGGGAACTACGAGCAGTACTTC. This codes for CASSTPGTGNYEQYF.

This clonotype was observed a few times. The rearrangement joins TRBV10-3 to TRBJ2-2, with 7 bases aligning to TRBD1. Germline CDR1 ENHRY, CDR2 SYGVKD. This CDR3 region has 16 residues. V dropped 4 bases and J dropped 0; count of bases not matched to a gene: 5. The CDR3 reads CAISGGQLSNTGELFF. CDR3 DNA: TGTGCCATCAGTGGGGGACAGTTATCGAACACCGGGGAGCTGTTTTTT.

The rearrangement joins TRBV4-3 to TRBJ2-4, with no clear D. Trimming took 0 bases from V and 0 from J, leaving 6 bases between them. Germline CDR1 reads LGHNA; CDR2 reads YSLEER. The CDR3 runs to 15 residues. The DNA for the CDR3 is TGCGCCAGCAGCCAAGATTGGCTAGCCAAAAACATTCAGTACTTC. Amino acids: CASSQDWLAKNIQYF.

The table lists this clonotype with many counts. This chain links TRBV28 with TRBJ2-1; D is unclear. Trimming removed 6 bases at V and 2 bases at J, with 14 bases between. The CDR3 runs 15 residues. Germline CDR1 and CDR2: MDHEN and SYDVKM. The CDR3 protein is CASRPVLVPYNEQFF. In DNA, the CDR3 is TGTGCCAGCAGGCCCGTCCTTGTCCCCTACAATGAGCAGTTCTTC.

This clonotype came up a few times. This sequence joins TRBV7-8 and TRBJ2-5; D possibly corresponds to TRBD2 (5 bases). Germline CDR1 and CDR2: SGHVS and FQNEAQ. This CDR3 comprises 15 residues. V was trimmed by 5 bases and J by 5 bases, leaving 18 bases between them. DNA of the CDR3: TGTGCCAGCAGCCCCCGGGATAACCTCCCTGAGACCCAGTACTTC. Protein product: CASSPRDNLPETQYF.

The CDR3 region has the DNA TGTGCCAGCAGTCGAAGCCTCAGGGGGAGGACCTTCTGGGAGACCCAGTACTTC. Amino acids: CASSRSLRGRTFWETQYF. The gene calls are TRBV11-2 and TRBJ2-5; D perhaps matches TRBD1 (7 bases). The CDR3 extends over 18 amino acids. Trimming took off 6 bases at V and 5 bases at J, with 28 bases between the two ends. CDR1 is SGHAT and CDR2 is FQNNGV in the germline V gene.

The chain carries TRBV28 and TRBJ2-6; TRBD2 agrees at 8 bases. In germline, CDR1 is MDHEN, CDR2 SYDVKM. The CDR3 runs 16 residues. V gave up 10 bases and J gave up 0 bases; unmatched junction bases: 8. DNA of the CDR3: TGTGCCACCACTCTAGCGGGTCACTCTGGGGCCAACGTCCTGACTTTC. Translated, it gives CATTLAGHSGANVLTF.

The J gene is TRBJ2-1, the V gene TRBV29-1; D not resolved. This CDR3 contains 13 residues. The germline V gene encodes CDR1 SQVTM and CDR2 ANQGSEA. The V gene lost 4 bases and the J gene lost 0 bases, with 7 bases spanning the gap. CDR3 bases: TGCAGCGTTGGGGTATACTCCTACAATGAGCAGTTCTTC. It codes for CSVGVYSYNEQFF.

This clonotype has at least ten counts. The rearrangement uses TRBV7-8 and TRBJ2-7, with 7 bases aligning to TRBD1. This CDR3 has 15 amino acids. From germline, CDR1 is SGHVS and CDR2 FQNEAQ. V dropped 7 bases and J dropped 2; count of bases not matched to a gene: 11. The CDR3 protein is CASTGRRDRTYEQYF. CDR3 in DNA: TGTGCCAGCACTGGACGCCGGGACAGAACCTACGAGCAGTACTTC.

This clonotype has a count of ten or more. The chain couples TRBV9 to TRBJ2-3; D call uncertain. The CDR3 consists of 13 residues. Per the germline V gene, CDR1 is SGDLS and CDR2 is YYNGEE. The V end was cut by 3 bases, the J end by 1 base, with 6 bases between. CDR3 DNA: TGTGCCAGCAGCGGAGCCCGCACAGATACGCAGTATTTT. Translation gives CASSGARTDTQYF.

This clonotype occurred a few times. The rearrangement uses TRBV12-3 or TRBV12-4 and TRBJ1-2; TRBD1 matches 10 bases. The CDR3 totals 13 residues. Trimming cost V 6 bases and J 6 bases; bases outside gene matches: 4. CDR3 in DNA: TGTGCCAGCAGGCGCGACAGGGGGCATGGCTACACCTTC. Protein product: CASRRDRGHGYTF.

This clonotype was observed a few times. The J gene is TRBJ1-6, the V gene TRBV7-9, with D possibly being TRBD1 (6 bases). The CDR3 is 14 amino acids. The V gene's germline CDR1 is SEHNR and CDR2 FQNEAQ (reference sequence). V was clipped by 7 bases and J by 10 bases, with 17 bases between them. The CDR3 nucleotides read TGTGCCAGCACTCTTACGCAGGGGAAATCACCCCTCCACTTT. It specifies CASTLTQGKSPLHF.